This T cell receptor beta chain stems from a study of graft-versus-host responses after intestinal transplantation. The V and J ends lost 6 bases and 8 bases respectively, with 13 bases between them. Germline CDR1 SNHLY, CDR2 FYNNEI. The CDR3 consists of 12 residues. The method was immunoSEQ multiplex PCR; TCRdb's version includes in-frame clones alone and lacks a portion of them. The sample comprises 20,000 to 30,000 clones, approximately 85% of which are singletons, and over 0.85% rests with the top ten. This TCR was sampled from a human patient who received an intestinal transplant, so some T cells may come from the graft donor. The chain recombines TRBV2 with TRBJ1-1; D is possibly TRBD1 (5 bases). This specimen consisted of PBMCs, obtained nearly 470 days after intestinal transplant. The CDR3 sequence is CASRSAGQEAFF. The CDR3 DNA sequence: TGTGCCAGCAGGTCGGCGGGGCAAGAAGCTTTCTTT.